This TCR beta chain appears in the sequencing data of a study of blood T cell repertoires in COVID-19 (dated by TCRdb to the early 2020s). General notes on the study: Samples from collaborators originated in the United States, Italy and Spain and spanned both the acute and convalescent phases of COVID-19. The material from the prospective study consisted of cDNA or gDNA derived from T cells, B-cell-depleted T cells, or PBMCs. The repertoires were made available in a free public database intended to serve as a resource for research on the immune response to SARS-CoV-2. The dataset comprised deeply sampled blood TCRbeta repertoires from subjects exposed to, actively infected with, or recovered from COVID-19. A de-identified subject ID, COVID-19 status, age in years and sex were almost always included in the sample metadata. HLA class I and class II types, where available, came from metadata supplied by the sample provider rather than from assay-based typing. The samples were drawn from two sources: the first 160 participants of the ongoing ImmuneRACE study, and fewer than 1,500 subjects contributed by 6 global collaborators. The research as a whole found: The quantity of clinical and demographic metadata differed by source and by participant and was supplied without curation.

The collaborating institutions used their own protocols to collect whole blood in K2EDTA tubes. Collaborator samples were shipped for TCRbeta analysis as frozen whole blood, isolated PBMCs, or DNA extracted from either sample type. The germline V gene yields MGHRA for CDR1 and YSYEKL for CDR2. Compared with germline, V lacks 0 bases and J lacks 5 bases; bases without a gene match: 17. CDR3 length: 19 amino acids, cysteine to phenylalanine. Only the CDR3 DNA stays, 57 bases, in frame from base 1. Notes on this clone: Its antigen is still unknown. No base quality values were provided; no much bigger clone lies one nucleotide off.

TCRbeta CDR3 regions were amplified from genomic DNA by means of the immunoSEQ Assay, a bias-controlled multiplex PCR. For the original study's pipeline: Within the assay, amplification of reference gene primers was used to estimate how many nucleated cells each sample contained. To quantify the absolute abundance of each unique TCRbeta CDR3 rearrangement, sequence reads were collapsed and filtered. For each sample, productive Simpson clonality was calculated as the square root of Simpson's diversity index over productive rearrangements. TCRdb provides this immuneACCESS table in a form limited to in-frame rearrangements. Some clones are lacking; in checked studies, under half of them reflect an unresolved V gene, and why the rest are absent is not known. V and J calls and clone size are copied from that table; D and trimming were computed from the DNA. The table for this sample lists around 380,000 clones; 81% of them were counted only once. About 1% of the sample lies in the top ten.

Sequencing input: peripheral blood. This chain joins TRBV4-1 to TRBJ2-5, with 8 central nucleotides matching TRBD2. This receptor was identified in a human donor with acute or convalescent COVID-19. The donor label of this sample is uncertain. The CDR3 in this case is CASSQESGLAYRGRETQYF. The DNA reads as follows: TGCGCCAGCAGCCAAGAATCAGGACTAGCATACCGGGGCCGGGAGACCCAGTACTTC.